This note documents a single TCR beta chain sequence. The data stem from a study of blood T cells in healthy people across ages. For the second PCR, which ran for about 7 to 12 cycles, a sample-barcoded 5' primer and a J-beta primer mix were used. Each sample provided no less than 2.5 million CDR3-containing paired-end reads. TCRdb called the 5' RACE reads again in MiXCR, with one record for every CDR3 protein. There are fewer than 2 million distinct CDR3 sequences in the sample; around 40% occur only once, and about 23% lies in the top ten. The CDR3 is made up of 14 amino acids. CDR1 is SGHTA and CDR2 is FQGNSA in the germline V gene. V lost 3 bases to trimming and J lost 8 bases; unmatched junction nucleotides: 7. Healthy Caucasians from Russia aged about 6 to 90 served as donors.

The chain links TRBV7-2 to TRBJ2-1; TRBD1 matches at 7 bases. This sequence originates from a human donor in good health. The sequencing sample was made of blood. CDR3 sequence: CASSFDRVEYEQFF. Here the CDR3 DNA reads TGTGCCAGCAGCTTCGACAGGGTAGAATATGAGCAGTTCTTC.